This T cell receptor (beta chain) was profiled in a study of cytotoxic CD8 clonotypes in ibrutinib-treated CLL. Study-wide background: After a median of almost 70 months, around 15 patients stayed remitted and some 12 progressed; responses had been partial in around 24 and complete in 2. General study points: At ibrutinib response, clonality increased, and at progression it declined back toward baseline.

In regard to this clone: Antigen specificity is unknown.

Germline CDR1 and CDR2: SGHRS and YFSETQ. The CDR3 runs 13 residues. V shed 4 bases and J 4 bases; nucleotides not matched to a gene: 3. The intended depth for sequencing was 1 in 200,000 to 1 in 1 million T cells. The protocol was immunoSEQ multiplex PCR, while the TCRdb copy is restricted to in-frame clones and leaves out a portion. Among about 140,000 clones listed, around 90% were seen once. This specimen was PBMCs, taken after 12 months of ibrutinib treatment. This chain uses TRBV5-1 with TRBJ2-7; 9 nucleotides match TRBD2. The clonotype was recovered from a human donor with chronic lymphocytic leukemia. The CDR3 region is CASSGSGSYEQYF. The DNA for the CDR3 is TGCGCCAGCAGCGGTAGCGGGAGTTACGAGCAGTACTTC.